This T cell receptor (beta chain) was recovered during a study of blood T cell repertoires in COVID-19 (TCRdb year 2020). Describing the broader study: The collaborator samples originated in the United States, Italy and Spain and spanned the acute and convalescent phases of COVID-19. Samples were obtained from the ongoing ImmuneRACE study (first 160 participants) and from 1,000 to 1,500 subjects provided by 6 global collaborators. Where available, HLA class I and class II types were obtained from metadata supplied by the sample provider rather than from assay-based typing. The repertoires were released in a freely available public database intended as a resource for research on the immune response to SARS-CoV-2. The prospective study material was composed of cDNA or gDNA derived from T cells, B-cell-depleted T cells, or PBMCs. Deeply sampled blood TCRbeta repertoires from subjects exposed to, actively infected with, or recovered from COVID-19 were included in the dataset. Sample metadata almost always included a de-identified subject ID, COVID-19 status, age in years and sex.

General conclusions and limits of the study: Clinical and demographic metadata were provided uncurated, with the amount varying by source and participant.

From the cysteine through the phenylalanine, the CDR3 covers 15 amino acids. The only DNA kept is the CDR3, 45 bases in frame from the first base. CDR1 and CDR2 were assigned from the germline V gene as SQVTM and ANQGSEA. Between the V and J ends, shortened by 3 bases and 4 bases respectively, the junction contains 15 bases. TCRbeta CDR3 regions were amplified from genomic DNA using the immunoSEQ Assay, a bias-controlled multiplex PCR. The published analysis was carried out like this. The number of nucleated cells in each sample was estimated by amplification of reference gene primers within the assay. To quantify the absolute abundance of each unique TCRbeta CDR3 rearrangement, sequence reads were collapsed and filtered. Productive Simpson clonality was computed per sample as the square root of Simpson's diversity index over productive rearrangements. TCRdb mirrors the immuneACCESS table, restricted to in-frame sequences. Some clones are absent from its copies; in checked studies, under half trace to an unresolved V gene, and the reason for the others is unknown. V and J calls and clone size come straight from that table; D and trimming were deduced from the DNA. This sample lists just over 650,000 clones; just under 90% were detected once. The ten largest make up about 0.24% of the sample.

For this clone: It has no known antigen specificity. Base qualities are not provided; no much larger clone lies one nucleotide away.

Collaborating institutions collected whole blood in K2EDTA tubes following their own protocols. For TCRbeta analysis, collaborators shipped samples in one of three forms: frozen whole blood, isolated PBMCs, or DNA extracted from either of those sample types. The sequence joins TRBV29-1 to TRBJ2-2; the D region possibly corresponds to TRBD2 (6 bases align). The TCR comes from a woman aged 18-30 years with acute or convalescent COVID-19. Sequencing was performed on peripheral blood. The CDR3 amino acid sequence is: CSVERTGVGTGELFF. The nucleotides are TGCAGCGTTGAGAGGACGGGGGTTGGCACCGGGGAGCTGTTTTTT.